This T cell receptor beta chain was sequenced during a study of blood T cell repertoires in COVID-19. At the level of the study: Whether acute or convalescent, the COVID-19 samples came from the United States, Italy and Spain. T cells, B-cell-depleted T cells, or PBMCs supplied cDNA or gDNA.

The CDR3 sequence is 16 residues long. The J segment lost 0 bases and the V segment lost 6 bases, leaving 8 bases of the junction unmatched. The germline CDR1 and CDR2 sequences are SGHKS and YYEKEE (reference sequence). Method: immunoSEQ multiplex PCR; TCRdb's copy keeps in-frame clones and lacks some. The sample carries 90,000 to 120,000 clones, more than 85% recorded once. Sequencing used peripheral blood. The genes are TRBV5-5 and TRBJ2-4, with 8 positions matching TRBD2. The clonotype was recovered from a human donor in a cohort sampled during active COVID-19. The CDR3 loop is CASTPRGVLAKNIQYF. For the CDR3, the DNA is TGTGCCAGCACCCCGCGGGGGGTTCTAGCCAAAAACATTCAGTACTTC.